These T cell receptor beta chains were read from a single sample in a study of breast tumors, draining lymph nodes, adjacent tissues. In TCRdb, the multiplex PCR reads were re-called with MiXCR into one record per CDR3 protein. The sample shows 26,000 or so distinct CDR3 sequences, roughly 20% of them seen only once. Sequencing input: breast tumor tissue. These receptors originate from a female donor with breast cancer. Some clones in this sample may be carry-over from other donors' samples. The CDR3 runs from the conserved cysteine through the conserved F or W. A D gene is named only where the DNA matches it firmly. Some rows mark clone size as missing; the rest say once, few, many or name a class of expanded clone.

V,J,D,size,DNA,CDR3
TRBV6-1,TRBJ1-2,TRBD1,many,TGTGCCAGCTGCCGGGACAGGGGGACCTATGGCTACACCTTC,CASCRDRGTYGYTF
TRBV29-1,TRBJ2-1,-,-,TGCAGCACACCGGGAGTTAGTCCTAACAAAGGGCAGTTCTTC,CSTPGVSPNKGQFF
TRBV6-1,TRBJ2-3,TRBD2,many,TGTGCCAGCAGCCCTAGCGGGACCACAGATACGCAGTATTTT,CASSPSGTTDTQYF
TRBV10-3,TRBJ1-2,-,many,TGTGCCACGAGTACGGACAGTCAACATGGCTACACCTTC,CATSTDSQHGYTF
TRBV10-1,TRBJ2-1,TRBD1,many,TGCGCCAGCAGTGAACCGGGACAGGGGGCCGGGAATGAGCAGTTCTTC,CASSEPGQGAGNEQFF
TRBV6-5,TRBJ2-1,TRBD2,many,TGTGCCAGCAGTCGGACTAGCGGGAGGGACAATGAGCAGTTCTTC,CASSRTSGRDNEQFF
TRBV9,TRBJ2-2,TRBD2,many,TGTGCCAGCGGGCTAGCGGGAGTTACCGGGGAGCTGTTTTTT,CASGLAGVTGELFF
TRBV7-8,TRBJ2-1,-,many,TGTGCCAGCAGCTCACAGCGGAATGAGCAGTTCTTC,CASSSQRNEQFF
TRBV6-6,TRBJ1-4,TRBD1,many,TGTGCCAGCAGGGACAGGGACTTATCTAATGAAAAACTGTTTTTT,CASRDRDLSNEKLFF
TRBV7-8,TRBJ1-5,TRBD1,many,TGTGCCAGCAGCCGCGGGACAGGAGAATTTCAGCCCCAGCATTTT,CASSRGTGEFQPQHF
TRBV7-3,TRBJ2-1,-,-,TGTGCCAGCAGCTTATTCGCGGTAGGGTCGGAGCAGTTCTTC,CASSLFAVGSEQFF
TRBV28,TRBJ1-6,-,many,TGTGCCAGCGGGCTCTCCTATAATTCACCCCTCCACTTT,CASGLSYNSPLHF
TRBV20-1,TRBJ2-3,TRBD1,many,TGCAGTGCTTCACAGGGGGCCCAAACCCACCCCACAGATACGCAGTATTTT,CSASQGAQTHPTDTQYF
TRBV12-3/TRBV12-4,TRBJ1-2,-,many,TGTGCCAGCAGCCGGACGTATGAGGGGTTTAACTATGGCTACACCTTC,CASSRTYEGFNYGYTF
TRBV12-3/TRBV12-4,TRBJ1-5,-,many,TGTGCCAGCAGTTTGACCAGCAATCAGCCCCAGCATTTT,CASSLTSNQPQHF